A single sample gave rise to the 18 T cell receptor beta chains below, sequenced in a study of metastatic and nonmetastatic thyroid tumors (dated by TCRdb to 2018 to 2020). The library came from PCR. The sequencer listed for this sample is Illumina HiSeq 4000. The public sequencing data were trimmed at Q25 with fastp and processed into clonotypes with MiXCR by TCRdb, which kept only in-frame beta chains. For this sample the table gives 30,000 or so clones, of which roughly 29% were detected only once. The top ten constitute 7.8% of the sample. None of the patients had been given any treatment before thyroid surgery. Source material: blood. These receptors all come from a female donor with papillary thyroid cancer or a benign thyroid nodule (not recorded which). Some clones in this sample may be carry-over from other donors' samples.

At least ten counts were recorded for this clone. The chain is built from TRBV3-1 and TRBJ2-1; tentative D call: TRBD2 (6 bases). The ends were cut back, 0 bases at V and 6 bases at J, with 15 bases in the middle. The CDR3 has 16 amino acids. Germline V gene sequence: CDR1 LGHDT, CDR2 YNNKEL (reference sequence). The chain's CDR3 is CASSQDPGLAFNEQFF. DNA for the CDR3: TGTGCCAGCAGCCAAGATCCGGGACTGGCCTTCAATGAGCAGTTCTTC.

This clone was recorded many times. This clone may be a read error of a much larger clone one base away. The final CDR3 position lacks the conserved phenylalanine or tryptophan, pointing to a likely read error. The V gene is TRBV6-1, the J gene TRBJ2-5, with no clear D. This CDR3 has 11 amino acids. The germline V gene encodes CDR1 MNHNS and CDR2 SASEGT. V was cut by 8 bases and J by 5 bases, with 9 bases left in between. The CDR3 bases are TGTGCCAGCGGAACACAGGAGACCCAGTACCTC. Protein sequence: CASGTQETQYL.

The chain joins TRBV7-4 to TRBJ2-3; 9 nucleotides align to TRBD2. Unmatched junction bases numbered 4, after V lost 3 bases and J lost 3 bases. Germline CDR1 reads SGHVT; CDR2 reads SQSDAQ. The CDR3 is made up of 15 amino acids. Here the CDR3 reads CASSLTSGETDTQYF. The CDR3, as DNA: TGTGCCAGCAGCTTGACTAGCGGAGAGACAGATACGCAGTATTTT.

The rearrangement links TRBV7-8 to TRBJ1-2; TRBD1 is a possible D gene (6 bases). Germline CDR1 and CDR2: SGHVS and FQNEAQ. CDR3 size: 15 residues. V was pared by 5 bases and J by 8 bases, with 21 bases between. The CDR3 DNA follows: TGTGCCAGCAGCCCAGATTCCACAGGGTCGTGGGGCTACACCTTC. As protein: CASSPDSTGSWGYTF.

The rearrangement uses TRBV3-1 and TRBJ1-3; tentative D call: TRBD1 (5 bases). Germline V gene sequence: CDR1 LGHDT, CDR2 YNNKEL (reference sequence). V was shortened by 1 base and J by 4 bases, with 8 bases between the two germline ends. CDR3 length: 14 amino acids. In DNA form, the CDR3 reads TGTGCCAGCAGCCAAGCTGGGGGGGGAAACACCATATATTTT. Translation gives CASSQAGGGNTIYF.

In its sample, this clone was seen many times. This chain uses TRBV4-2 with TRBJ2-7; 11 bases align to TRBD2. The CDR3 length is 16 residues. V dropped 4 bases and J dropped 3; count of bases not matched to a gene: 8. CDR1 is LGHNA, CDR2 YNFKEQ, per germline. This chain's CDR3 is CASSPEGLADFYEQYF. DNA for the CDR3: TGTGCCAGCAGCCCCGAGGGACTAGCGGATTTCTACGAGCAGTACTTC.

The V gene is TRBV2, the J gene TRBJ2-3, with D perhaps matching TRBD1 or TRBD2 (5 bases each). This CDR3 has 16 amino acids. The germline V gene encodes CDR1 SNHLY and CDR2 FYNNEI. V lost 2 bases, J lost 4 bases, and 16 bases lay in between. CDR3 sequence (DNA): TGTGCCAGCAGTGAACATCGGGGCCTTTCCTCAGATACGCAGTATTTT. As protein: CASSEHRGLSSDTQYF.

This clone was counted between two and nine times. V gene TRBV5-1 combines with J gene TRBJ2-7, with unresolved D. CDR1 is SGHRS, CDR2 YFSETQ, per germline. Trimming left V 3 bases short and J 5 bases short, with 18 bases between. The CDR3 has 15 amino acids. DNA of the CDR3: TGCGCCAGCAGCTACCAGGTGGAGACTGGAGACGAGCAGTACTTC. It encodes CASSYQVETGDEQYF.

This clone was counted at least ten times. This chain links TRBV7-9 with TRBJ1-3; D is possibly TRBD1 (6 bases). Germline CDR1 is SEHNR and CDR2 is FQNEAQ (reference sequence). V was trimmed by 4 bases and J by 1 base, leaving 11 bases between them. CDR3 length equals 15 residues. The CDR3 spells CASSSRGRSGNTIYF. Written as DNA, the CDR3 is TGTGCCAGCAGCTCCAGGGGACGGTCTGGAAACACCATATATTTT.

This chain links TRBV5-1 with TRBJ1-3; TRBD1 agrees at 10 bases. The V and J ends lost 3 bases and 0 bases, in that order; junction bases with no gene match: 6. The CDR3 sequence is 17 residues long. CDR1 and CDR2 (germline): SGHRS, YFSETQ. The CDR3 here is CASSSTDRGPSGNTIYF. CDR3 DNA: TGCGCCAGCAGCTCGACCGACAGGGGGCCCTCTGGAAACACCATATATTTT.

The chain links TRBV10-3 to TRBJ2-5; possibly TRBD1 for D (5 bases). Trimming stripped 6 bases from V and 2 bases from J, with 10 bases between. CDR3 size: 13 residues. Germline-derived CDR1 and CDR2 are ENHRY and SYGVKD. As DNA, the CDR3 is TGTGCCATCAGGGAAGGGGTGCAAGAGACCCAGTACTTC. Translating gives CAIREGVQETQYF.

Many counts were recorded for this clone. V gene TRBV5-1 combines with J gene TRBJ2-1; 11 bases map to TRBD2. V trimming: 4 bases; J trimming: 2 bases; junction bases outside the gene matches: 8. Germline-derived CDR1 and CDR2 are SGHRS and YFSETQ. There are 17 residues in the CDR3. CDR3 sequence reads: CASSLLETSGAYNEQFF. The CDR3 nucleotides are TGCGCCAGCAGCCTTCTAGAGACTAGCGGGGCCTACAATGAGCAGTTCTTC.

This clone has only a few counts. V gene TRBV5-1 combines with J gene TRBJ2-7; 11 bases agree with TRBD2. The CDR3 sequence is 15 residues long. After removal of 4 bases from V and 1 base from J, the junction contained 4 bases not matched to a gene. Germline loops: CDR1 SGHRS, CDR2 YFSETQ. The CDR3, as DNA: TGCGCCAGCAGCCCAACTAGCGGGAGTTCCTACGAGCAGTACTTC. This gives the protein CASSPTSGSSYEQYF.

This clone ranks as medium-sized. V usage is TRBV6-6 and J usage is TRBJ2-1, with D possibly matching TRBD2 (6 bases). This CDR3 has 17 amino acids. The germline V and J ends were trimmed by 5 bases and 6 bases, with 23 bases remaining between them. Germline V gives CDR1 MNHNY, CDR2 SVGAGI (reference sequence). The CDR3 sequence is CASSPRPGLRYTNEQFF. CDR3 DNA: TGTGCCAGCAGTCCCCGGCCGGGACTTCGATATACCAATGAGCAGTTCTTC.

This clone was counted many times. The chain has TRBV3-1 and TRBJ2-7, with unresolved D. The CDR3 length is 16 residues. Germline CDR1 is LGHDT and CDR2 is YNNKEL (reference sequence). Trimming shortened V by 0 bases and J by 2 bases, and 14 bases separated the two germline ends. CDR3 in DNA: TGTGCCAGCAGCCAAGATCGGAACTTTCCTCCCTACGAGCAGTACTTC. Translating it yields CASSQDRNFPPYEQYF.

Concerning this clone itself: A read error is likely, as this CDR3 ends without the conserved phenylalanine or tryptophan. The DNA is left out, because the CDR3 cannot be placed on it with certainty; the CDR3 is given as TCRdb lists it. The chain combines TRBV28 with TRBJ2-7. The germline V gene has CDR1 MDHEN and CDR2 SYDVKM. The CDR3 is 13 amino acids long, termini counted. The CDR3 here is CASISWGPPEQNL.

The V call is TRBV4-1, the J call TRBJ1-3; D ambiguous. The CDR3 consists of 13 residues. V lost 6 bases, J lost 3 bases, and 9 bases lay in between. Germline loops: CDR1 MGHRA, CDR2 YSYEKL. The CDR3 here is CASSQSCGNTIYF. The DNA for the CDR3 is TGCGCCAGCAGTCAATCATGTGGAAACACCATATATTTT.

To note about this clone: A read error may produce the germline difference seen at one junction end. The J gene is TRBJ2-2, the V gene TRBV4-1; D gene ambiguous. In germline, CDR1 is MGHRA, CDR2 YSYEKL. This CDR3 spans 15 amino acids. The CDR3, as DNA: TGCGCCAGCATCCAACCTGCAGATCGTCTGGGGGAGCTGTTTTTT. Translated, it gives CASIQPADRLGELFF.